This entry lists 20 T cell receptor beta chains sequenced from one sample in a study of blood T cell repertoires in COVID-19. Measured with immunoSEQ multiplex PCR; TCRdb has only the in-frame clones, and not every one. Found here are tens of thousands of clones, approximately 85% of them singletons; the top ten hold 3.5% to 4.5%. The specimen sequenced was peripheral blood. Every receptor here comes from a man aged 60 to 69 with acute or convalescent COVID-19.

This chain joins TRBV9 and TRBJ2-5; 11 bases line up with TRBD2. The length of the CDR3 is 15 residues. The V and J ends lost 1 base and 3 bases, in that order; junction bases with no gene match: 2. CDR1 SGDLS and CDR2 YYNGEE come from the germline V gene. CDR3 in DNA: TGTGCCAGCAGCGTAAATAGCGGGAGGGAAGAGACCCAGTACTTC. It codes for CASSVNSGREETQYF.

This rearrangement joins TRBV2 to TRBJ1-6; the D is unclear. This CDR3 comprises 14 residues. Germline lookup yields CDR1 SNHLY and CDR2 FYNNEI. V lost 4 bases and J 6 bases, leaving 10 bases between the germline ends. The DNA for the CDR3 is TGTGCCAGCAGTGCGGGGAACATTAATTCACCCCTCCACTTT. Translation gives CASSAGNINSPLHF.

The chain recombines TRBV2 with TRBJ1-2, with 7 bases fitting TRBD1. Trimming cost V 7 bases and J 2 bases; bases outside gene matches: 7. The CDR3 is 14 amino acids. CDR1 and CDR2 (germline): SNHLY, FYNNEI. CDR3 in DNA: TGTGCCAGCATCAGGGGGGTAAGGAACTATGGCTACACCTTC. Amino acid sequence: CASIRGVRNYGYTF. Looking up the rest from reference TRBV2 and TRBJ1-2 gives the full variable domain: EPEVTQTPSHQVTQMGQEVILRCVPISNHLYFYWYRQILGQKVEFLVSFYNNEISEKSEIFDDQFSVERPDGSNFTLKIRSTKLEDSAMYFCASIRGVRNYGYTFGSGTRLTVV.

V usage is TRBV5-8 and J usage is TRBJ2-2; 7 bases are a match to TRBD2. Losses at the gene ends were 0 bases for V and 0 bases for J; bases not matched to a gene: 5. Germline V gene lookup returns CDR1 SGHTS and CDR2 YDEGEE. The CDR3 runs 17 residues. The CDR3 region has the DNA TGTGCCAGCAGCTTGGCGCGACTAGCCGCGAACACCGGGGAGCTGTTTTTT. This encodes CASSLARLAANTGELFF.

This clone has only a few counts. The CDR3 nucleotides are TGCGCCAGCAGCTACGGGACAGGCGACTATGGCTACACCTTC. Encoded protein: CASSYGTGDYGYTF. The chain employs TRBV5-1 and TRBJ1-2; TRBD1 matches at 8 bases. CDR1 is SGHRS and CDR2 is YFSETQ in the germline V gene. The J segment lost 3 bases and the V segment lost 3 bases, leaving 4 bases of the junction unmatched. CDR3 length: 14 amino acids.

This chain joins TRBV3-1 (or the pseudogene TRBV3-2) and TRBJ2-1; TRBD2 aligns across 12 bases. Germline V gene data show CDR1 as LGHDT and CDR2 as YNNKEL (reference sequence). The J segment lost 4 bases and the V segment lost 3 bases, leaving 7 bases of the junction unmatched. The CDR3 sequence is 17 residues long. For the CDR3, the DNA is TGTGCCAGCAGCCACACGACTAGCGGGAGAAATTACAATGAGCAGTTCTTC. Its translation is CASSHTTSGRNYNEQFF.

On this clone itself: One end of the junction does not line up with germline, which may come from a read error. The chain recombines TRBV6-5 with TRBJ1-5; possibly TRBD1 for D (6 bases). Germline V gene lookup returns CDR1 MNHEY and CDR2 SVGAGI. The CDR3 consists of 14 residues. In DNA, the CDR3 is TGTGCCAGCAGAGTCACAGGGAGCAGTCAGCCCCAGCATTTT. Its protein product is CASRVTGSSQPQHF.

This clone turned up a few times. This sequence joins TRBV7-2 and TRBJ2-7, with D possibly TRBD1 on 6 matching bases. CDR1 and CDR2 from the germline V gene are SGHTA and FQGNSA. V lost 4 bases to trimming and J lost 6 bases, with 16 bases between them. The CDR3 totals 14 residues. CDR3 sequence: CASSSTTGNGEQYF. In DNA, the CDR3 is TGTGCCAGCAGCTCAACAACAGGGAACGGCGAGCAGTACTTC.

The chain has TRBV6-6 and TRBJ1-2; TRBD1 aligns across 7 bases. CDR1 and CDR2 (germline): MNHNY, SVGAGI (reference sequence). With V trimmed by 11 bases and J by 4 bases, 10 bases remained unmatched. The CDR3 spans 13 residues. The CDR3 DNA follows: TGTGCCTCGTCCAGGGGGTTAGGCTATGGCTACACCTTC. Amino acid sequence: CASSRGLGYGYTF.

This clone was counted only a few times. The CDR3 region has the DNA TGTGCCAGCAACGTTCTGTGGGGAGAAGAGCAGTACTTC. Protein product: CASNVLWGEEQYF. The V call is TRBV7-2, the J call TRBJ2-7; D possibly corresponds to TRBD2 (5 bases). The CDR3 totals 13 residues. Germline values: CDR1 SGHTA, CDR2 FQGNSA. V was trimmed by 7 bases and J by 7 bases, leaving 17 bases between them.

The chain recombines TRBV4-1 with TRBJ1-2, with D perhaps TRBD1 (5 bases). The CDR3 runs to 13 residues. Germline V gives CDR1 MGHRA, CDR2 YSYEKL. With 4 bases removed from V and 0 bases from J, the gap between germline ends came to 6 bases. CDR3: CASSPTANYGYTF. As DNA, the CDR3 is TGCGCCAGCAGCCCGACAGCTAACTATGGCTACACCTTC.

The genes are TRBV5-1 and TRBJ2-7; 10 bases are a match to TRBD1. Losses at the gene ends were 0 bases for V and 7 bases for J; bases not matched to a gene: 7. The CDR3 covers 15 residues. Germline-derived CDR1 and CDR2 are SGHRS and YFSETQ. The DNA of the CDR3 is TGCGCCAGCAGCTTGGCCAGGACAGGGGGGAATGAGCAGTACTTC. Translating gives CASSLARTGGNEQYF.

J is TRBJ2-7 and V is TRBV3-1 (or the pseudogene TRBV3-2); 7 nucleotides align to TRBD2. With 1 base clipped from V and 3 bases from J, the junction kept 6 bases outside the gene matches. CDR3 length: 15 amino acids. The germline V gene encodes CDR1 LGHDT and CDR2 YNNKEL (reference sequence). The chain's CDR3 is CASSQGLALGYEQYF. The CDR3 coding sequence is TGTGCCAGCAGCCAAGGACTAGCTTTGGGCTACGAGCAGTACTTC.

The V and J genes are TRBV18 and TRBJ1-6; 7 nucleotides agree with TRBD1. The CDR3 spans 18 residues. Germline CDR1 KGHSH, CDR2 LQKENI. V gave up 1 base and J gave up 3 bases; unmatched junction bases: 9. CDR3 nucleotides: TGTGCCAGCTCACCACGGACCCGGGACAGCCTCTATAATTCACCCCTCCACTTT. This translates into CASSPRTRDSLYNSPLHF.

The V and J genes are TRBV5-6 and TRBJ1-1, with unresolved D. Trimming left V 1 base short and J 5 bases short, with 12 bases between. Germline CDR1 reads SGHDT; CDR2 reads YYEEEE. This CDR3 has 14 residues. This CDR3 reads CASSLPGLGTEAFF. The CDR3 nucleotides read TGTGCCAGCAGCTTGCCCGGACTCGGGACTGAAGCTTTCTTT.

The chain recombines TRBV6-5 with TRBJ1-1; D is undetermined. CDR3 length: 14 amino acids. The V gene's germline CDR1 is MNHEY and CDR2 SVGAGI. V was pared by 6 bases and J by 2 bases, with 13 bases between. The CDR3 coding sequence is TGTGCCAGCAGCCTCCAGGCACCCAACACTGAAGCTTTCTTT. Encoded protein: CASSLQAPNTEAFF.

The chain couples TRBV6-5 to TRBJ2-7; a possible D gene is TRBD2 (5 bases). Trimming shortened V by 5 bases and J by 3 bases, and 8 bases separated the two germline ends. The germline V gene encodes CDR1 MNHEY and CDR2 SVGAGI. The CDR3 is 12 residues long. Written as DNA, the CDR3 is TGTGCCAGCAGTACCACTAGCTACGAGCAGTACTTC. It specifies CASSTTSYEQYF.

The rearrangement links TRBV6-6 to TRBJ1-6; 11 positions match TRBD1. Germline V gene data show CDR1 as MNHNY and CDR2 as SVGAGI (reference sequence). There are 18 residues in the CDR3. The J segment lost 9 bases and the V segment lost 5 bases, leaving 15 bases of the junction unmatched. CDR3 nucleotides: TGTGCCAGCAGTCGGGACAGGGGGGCTTCGGACCGATCTTCACCCCTCCACTTT. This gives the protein CASSRDRGASDRSSPLHF.

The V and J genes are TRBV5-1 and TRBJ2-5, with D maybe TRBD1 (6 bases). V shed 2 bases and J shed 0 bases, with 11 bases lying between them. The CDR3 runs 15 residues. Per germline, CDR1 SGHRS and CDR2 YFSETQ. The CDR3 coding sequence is TGCGCCAGCAGCTTTTCCCAGGGGTACCAAGAGACCCAGTACTTC. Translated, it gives CASSFSQGYQETQYF.

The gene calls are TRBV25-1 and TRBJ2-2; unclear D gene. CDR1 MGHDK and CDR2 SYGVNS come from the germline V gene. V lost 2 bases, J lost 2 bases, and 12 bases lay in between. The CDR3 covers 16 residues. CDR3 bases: TGTGCCAGCAGTGAAGTCTCTAACTTCAACACCGGGGAGCTGTTTTTT. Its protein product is CASSEVSNFNTGELFF.